This TCR delta chain was documented in a study of gamma-delta T cells after stem cell transplantation. As to this clone: TCRdb assigns this DNA the protein of a much larger clone, which departs from its translation at residue 13; this likely reflects a read error, and the protein shown comes from translating the DNA.

This CDR3 spans 18 amino acids. Germline CDR1 and CDR2: GEAIGNYY and EKD. V was clipped by 2 bases and J by 4 bases, with 25 bases between them. TCRdb re-called the RT-PCR reads through CATT. This sample has roughly 1,000 delta-chain clones; less than 5% occur once, and the top ten carry around 56%. The sample consisted of gamma-delta T cells. This receptor was obtained from a human donor. It is not recorded whose cells these are; they may come from a transplant donor. The chain joins TRDV2 to TRDJ1; perhaps TRDD3 as D (5 bases). CDR3 protein: CACDRGLSGPPWDDKLIF. CDR3 sequence (DNA): TGTGCCTGTGACAGAGGACTTTCTGGGCCCCCCTGGGACGATAAACTCATCTTT.